Following are 30 T cell receptor beta chains from one sample sequenced in a study of blood T cell repertoires in COVID-19. Clones were read by immunoSEQ multiplex PCR, and TCRdb kept only the in-frame ones, dropping some. In the table there are 150,000 to 200,000 clones, approximately 85% of which are singletons. Sequenced: peripheral blood. The receptor source for this set is an elderly woman with acute or convalescent COVID-19.

The chain uses TRBV9 and TRBJ2-7, with D uncertain. Germline V lookup: CDR1 SGDLS, CDR2 YYNGEE. The CDR3 totals 14 residues. Trimming pared 0 bases from V and 7 bases from J, leaving 14 bases between. This chain's CDR3 is CASSVDVVNREQYF. DNA of the CDR3: TGTGCCAGCAGCGTAGACGTAGTTAATAGAGAGCAGTACTTC. The full variable domain, in which reference TRBV9 and TRBJ2-7 provide the parts outside the CDR3, is DSGVTQTPKHLITATGQRVTLRCSPRSGDLSVYWYQQSLDQGLQFLIQYYNGEERAKGNILERFSAQQFPDLHSELNLSSLELGDSALYFCASSVDVVNREQYFGPGTRLTVT.

This chain uses TRBV7-9 with TRBJ2-3; 8 nucleotides line up with TRBD2. This CDR3 has 18 residues. Trimming took 2 bases from V and 4 from J; bases not matched to a gene: 14. The germline V gene has CDR1 SEHNR and CDR2 FQNEAQ (reference sequence). The DNA of the CDR3 is TGTGCCAGCAGCTTAAAGTATGGACGGGGGGGCTCCTCAGATACGCAGTATTTT. The encoded protein is CASSLKYGRGGSSDTQYF.

This chain joins TRBV6-6 and TRBJ2-6; D is uncertain. V shed 4 bases and J shed 0 bases, with 10 bases lying between them. The CDR3 runs to 16 residues. The germline CDR1 and CDR2 sequences are MNHNY and SVGAGI (reference sequence). The CDR3 loop is CASSFRSNSGANVLTF. CDR3 sequence (DNA): TGTGCCAGCAGTTTTCGGTCCAACTCTGGGGCCAACGTCCTGACTTTC.

The rearrangement links TRBV27 to TRBJ1-1, with 8 positions matching TRBD1. Trimming at V came to 3 bases and at J to 0 bases, leaving 3 bases not matched to a gene. CDR1 MNHEY and CDR2 SMNVEV come from the germline V gene (reference sequence). The CDR3 extends over 15 amino acids. The CDR3 DNA reads TGTGCCAGCAGTTTGACAGGGGCTATGAACACTGAAGCTTTCTTT. Translating gives CASSLTGAMNTEAFF.

The chain carries TRBV12-5 and TRBJ2-7; D is perhaps TRBD1 (6 bases). The CDR3 length is 12 residues. CDR1 is LGHNT, CDR2 FRNRAP, per germline. With 5 bases removed from V and 7 bases from J, the gap between germline ends came to 12 bases. The CDR3 DNA reads as TGTGCTAGTGGTACAGGGCTTGGGGAGCAGTACTTC. Translation: CASGTGLGEQYF.

The chain joins TRBV30 to TRBJ2-3, with 7 nucleotides matching TRBD2. Germline V gives CDR1 GTSNPN, CDR2 SVGIG (reference sequence). V gave up 0 bases and J gave up 3 bases; unmatched junction bases: 3. The CDR3 consists of 14 residues. CDR3 loop: CAWSVTSATDTQYF. DNA of the CDR3: TGTGCCTGGAGTGTCACTAGCGCAACAGATACGCAGTATTTT.

This clone has just one count. Additional DNA sequences in this sample encode the identical CDR3. The rearrangement links TRBV18 to TRBJ1-1; maybe TRBD1 (5 bases). Deletions cut 6 bases from V and 1 base from J, with 12 bases between. CDR3 length: 14 amino acids. Germline assignment: CDR1 KGHSH and CDR2 LQKENI. CDR3 nucleotide sequence: TGTGCCAGCTCGCCGGGGAGGGGGAACACTGAAGCTTTCTTT. Translation: CASSPGRGNTEAFF.

This rearrangement joins TRBV7-9 to TRBJ1-3; D is unresolved. The germline V and J ends were trimmed by 5 bases and 0 bases, with 8 bases remaining between them. CDR3 length: 14 residues. From germline, CDR1 is SEHNR and CDR2 FQNEAQ (reference sequence). CDR3 DNA sequence: TGTGCCAGCAGCCCCCTCTTCTCTGGAAACACCATATATTTT. Its protein product is CASSPLFSGNTIYF.

This sequence joins TRBV7-2 and TRBJ1-3, with D unresolved. Between the trimmed V and J ends, which lost 2 bases and 4 bases, there was a span of 9 bases. CDR3 length: 14 amino acids. In germline, CDR1 is SGHTA, CDR2 FQGNSA. CDR3 protein: CASSLKEAGNTIYF. CDR3 in DNA: TGTGCCAGCAGCTTAAAGGAGGCGGGAAACACCATATATTTT.

This chain uses TRBV9 with TRBJ2-4, with 7 bases lining up with TRBD1. Germline CDR1 reads SGDLS; CDR2 reads YYNGEE. The CDR3 totals 15 residues. Germline trimming cut 4 bases from V and 7 bases from J; bases unmatched to any gene: 11. In DNA, the CDR3 is TGTGCCAGCAGCTTAACAGGGGTTGTCGGGAACATTCAGTACTTC. This sequence encodes CASSLTGVVGNIQYF.

This chain links TRBV7-8 with TRBJ1-6; D not resolved. V lost 1 base to trimming and J lost 6 bases, with 13 bases between them. This CDR3 is built from 16 residues. Germline V gives CDR1 SGHVS, CDR2 FQNEAQ. The CDR3 DNA sequence: TGTGCCAGCAGCTTAGAGGGAGGGCTTGGTAATTCACCCCTCCACTTT. It translates to CASSLEGGLGNSPLHF.

The chain employs TRBV19 and TRBJ2-2; 11 nucleotides agree with TRBD2. After removal of 7 bases from V and 0 bases from J, the junction contained 7 bases not matched to a gene. Germline CDR1 reads LNHDA; CDR2 reads SQIVND (reference sequence). The length of the CDR3 is 17 residues. In nucleotides, the CDR3 is TGTGCCAGTACTGTGACTAGCGGGGCGCCGAACACCGGGGAGCTGTTTTTT. Translating gives CASTVTSGAPNTGELFF.

The chain uses TRBV14 and TRBJ2-3, with 7 bases that match TRBD2. Germline CDR1 and CDR2: SGHDN and FVKESK. J lost 2 bases, V lost 4 bases, and 6 bases had no gene match. The CDR3 has 15 residues. The chain's CDR3 is CASSRSSGSTDTQYF. The DNA of the CDR3 is TGTGCCAGCAGCCGGTCTAGCGGATCCACAGATACGCAGTATTTT.

This chain joins TRBV29-1 and TRBJ2-1; 8 bases align to TRBD1. The CDR3 is 12 amino acids. The germline V gene encodes CDR1 SQVTM and CDR2 ANQGSEA. J was trimmed by 6 bases and V by 7 bases; bases with no gene match: 5. This CDR3 reads CSEGQGPNEQFF. DNA for the CDR3: TGCAGCGAAGGACAGGGCCCCAATGAGCAGTTCTTC.

The chain joins TRBV2 to TRBJ1-1, with D unclear. V lost 2 bases to trimming and J lost 3 bases, with 13 bases between them. Germline CDR1 is SNHLY and CDR2 is FYNNEI. CDR3 length equals 15 residues. The CDR3 DNA sequence: TGTGCCAGCAGTGAATCGACGGGAGGCGACACTGAAGCTTTCTTT. Residues: CASSESTGGDTEAFF.

This chain uses TRBV6-5 with TRBJ2-1; D is perhaps TRBD1 (5 bases). V lost 0 bases and J lost 5, with 14 bases in between. This CDR3 has 16 residues. Germline CDR1 MNHEY, CDR2 SVGAGI. In nucleotides, the CDR3 is TGTGCCAGCAGTTACTCGATGGGTCAGGGCCACAATGAGCAGTTCTTC. Protein sequence: CASSYSMGQGHNEQFF.

The V gene is TRBV3-1 (or the pseudogene TRBV3-2), the J gene TRBJ1-1; D perhaps matches TRBD1 (6 bases). The CDR3 length is 13 residues. CDR1 is LGHDT, CDR2 YNNKEL, per germline (reference sequence). Trimming stripped 5 bases from V and 7 bases from J, with 14 bases between. In DNA, the CDR3 is TGTGCCAGCAGCTTCCAGGGGACCCGTGAAGCTTTCTTT. Translated, it gives CASSFQGTREAFF.

The rearrangement joins TRBV5-1 to TRBJ1-2, with 9 nucleotides matching TRBD1. This CDR3 has 16 amino acids. The junction had 10 bases not matched to a gene; V was cut back by 4 bases and J by 3 bases. Germline values: CDR1 SGHRS, CDR2 YFSETQ. Here the CDR3 DNA reads TGCGCCAGCAGCCGCCCGGGACAGGGTAGAGACTATGGCTACACCTTC. Translated, it gives CASSRPGQGRDYGYTF.

This clone was seen more than once but under ten times. One junction end does not reproduce the germline sequence, and a read error may be involved. The rearrangement joins TRBV4-1 to TRBJ1-6, with a tentative D call TRBD1 (5 bases). Germline V lookup: CDR1 MGHRA, CDR2 YSYEKL. There are 17 residues in the CDR3. CDR3 coding DNA: TGCGCCAGCAGCCAACTCCTTTGGGGCTCCAATAATTCACCCCTCCACTTT. Its protein product is CASSQLLWGSNNSPLHF.

The V call is TRBV5-4, the J call TRBJ1-2; perhaps TRBD1 as D (6 bases). V lost 2 bases and J 3 bases, leaving 17 bases between the germline ends. The germline V gene encodes CDR1 SGHNT and CDR2 YYREEE (reference sequence). This CDR3 has 16 residues. Here the CDR3 reads CASSFFISNRDYGYTF. In DNA form, the CDR3 reads TGTGCCAGCAGCTTTTTTATTTCGAACAGGGACTATGGCTACACCTTC.

The rearrangement joins TRBV2 to TRBJ1-6, with 9 nucleotides matching TRBD1. The CDR3 is 13 residues long. The V and J ends lost 8 bases and 10 bases, in that order; junction bases with no gene match: 6. Germline values: CDR1 SNHLY, CDR2 FYNNEI. The CDR3 region has the DNA TGTGCCAGCGTAAAGACAGGGGGATCACCCCTCCACTTT. It yields the protein CASVKTGGSPLHF.

The CDR3 DNA sequence: TGTGCCAGCATGTTACCGGGAGGAAGGGAAAAACTGTTTTTT. Protein product: CASMLPGGREKLFF. The chain recombines TRBV2 with TRBJ1-4; D is unresolved. Per the germline V gene, CDR1 is SNHLY and CDR2 is FYNNEI. The CDR3 length is 14 residues. V lost 7 bases and J 8 bases, leaving 17 bases between the germline ends.

V gene TRBV6-5 combines with J gene TRBJ1-2; 11 nucleotides agree with TRBD1. The CDR3 contains 15 residues. With 4 bases clipped from V and 7 bases from J, the junction kept 8 bases outside the gene matches. CDR1 MNHEY and CDR2 SVGAGI come from the germline V gene. The CDR3 sequence is CASSFGQGAAGGYTF. The DNA for the CDR3 is TGTGCCAGCAGTTTTGGACAGGGGGCAGCGGGTGGCTACACCTTC.

The CDR3 loop reads CASSLVGQGAWNSPLHF. DNA for the CDR3: TGTGCCAGCAGCTTAGTGGGACAGGGGGCGTGGAATTCACCCCTCCACTTT. The chain couples TRBV7-2 to TRBJ1-6, with TRBD1 matching over 12 bases. CDR1 is SGHTA and CDR2 is FQGNSA in the germline V gene. J lost 7 bases, V lost 1 base, and 5 bases had no gene match. CDR3 length: 17 residues.

This chain uses TRBV6-2 or TRBV6-3 with TRBJ1-2; D remains ambiguous. Germline CDR1 reads MNHEY; CDR2 reads SVGEGT. Trimming took off 4 bases at V and 10 bases at J, with 10 bases between the two ends. The CDR3 contains 11 residues. The CDR3 DNA reads as TGTGCCAGCAGTTTGACGGGTGCCTACACCTTC. Encoded protein: CASSLTGAYTF.

The genes are TRBV29-1 and TRBJ1-1, with TRBD1 as a possible D gene (5 bases). This CDR3 region has 13 residues. Trimming removed 4 bases at V and 1 base at J, with 10 bases between. Germline lookup yields CDR1 SQVTM and CDR2 ANQGSEA. CDR3 loop: CSVVTRENTEAFF. CDR3 nucleotide sequence: TGCAGCGTTGTTACCAGGGAGAACACTGAAGCTTTCTTT.

The chain employs TRBV18 and TRBJ2-7; D is undetermined. The germline V gene encodes CDR1 KGHSH and CDR2 LQKENI. The V and J ends lost 3 bases and 7 bases respectively, with 10 bases between them. The CDR3 loop spans 12 amino acids. The CDR3 region is CASSPDRQEQYF. In DNA form, the CDR3 reads TGTGCCAGCTCACCCGATCGTCAGGAGCAGTACTTC.

CDR3 region: CASSIYRGSNYGYTF. In nucleotides, the CDR3 is TGTGCCAGCAGCATCTACAGGGGCTCAAACTATGGCTACACCTTC. V usage is TRBV7-2 and J usage is TRBJ1-2, with 7 bases fitting TRBD1. V dropped 5 bases and J dropped 2; count of bases not matched to a gene: 8. Germline CDR1 reads SGHTA; CDR2 reads FQGNSA. The CDR3 covers 15 residues.

This rearrangement joins TRBV7-9 to TRBJ1-6; TRBD1 might be the D (5 bases). The V end was cut by 4 bases, the J end by 2 bases, with 15 bases between. The CDR3 is 17 residues long. The germline V gene encodes CDR1 SEHNR and CDR2 FQNEAQ (reference sequence). CDR3 in DNA: TGTGCCAGCAGCTCAGAGCTATGGGGCCCCTATAATTCACCCCTCCACTTT. Residues: CASSSELWGPYNSPLHF.

The chain links TRBV6-5 to TRBJ2-7; possible D gene TRBD2, 5 bases. The CDR3 sequence is 14 residues long. Trimming took off 5 bases at V and 6 bases at J, with 17 bases between the two ends. Per the germline V gene, CDR1 is MNHEY and CDR2 is SVGAGI. The CDR3 DNA follows: TGTGCCAGCAGTATAGGACCGACCGGGGTCGAGCAGTACTTC. Translation: CASSIGPTGVEQYF.